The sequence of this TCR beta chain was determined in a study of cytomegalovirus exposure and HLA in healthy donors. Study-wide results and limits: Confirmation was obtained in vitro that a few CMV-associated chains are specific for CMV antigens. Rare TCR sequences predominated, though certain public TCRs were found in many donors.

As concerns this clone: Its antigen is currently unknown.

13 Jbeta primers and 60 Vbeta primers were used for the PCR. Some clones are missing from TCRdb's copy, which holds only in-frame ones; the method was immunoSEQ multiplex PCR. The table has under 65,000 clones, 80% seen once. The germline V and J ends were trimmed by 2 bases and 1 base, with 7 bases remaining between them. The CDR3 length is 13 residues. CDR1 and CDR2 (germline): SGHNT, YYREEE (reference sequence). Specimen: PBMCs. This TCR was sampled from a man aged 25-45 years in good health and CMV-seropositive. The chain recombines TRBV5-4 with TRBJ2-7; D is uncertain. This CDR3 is CASSFGTSYEQYF. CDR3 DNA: TGTGCCAGCAGCTTTGGTACTTCCTACGAGCAGTACTTC.